These 30 T cell receptor beta chains originate from one sample sequenced in a study of blood T cell repertoires in COVID-19. Data came from immunoSEQ multiplex PCR; TCRdb stores just in-frame clones and leaves some out. The sample lists about 94,000 clones, around 82% occurring once. Sequenced sample: peripheral blood. The receptor source for this set is a man in his sixties with acute or convalescent COVID-19.

The V and J genes are TRBV19 and TRBJ2-2; D may be TRBD2 (6 bases). This CDR3 spans 13 amino acids. With 9 bases removed from V and 0 bases from J, the gap between germline ends came to 8 bases. Germline V gene lookup returns CDR1 LNHDA and CDR2 SQIVND (reference sequence). The CDR3 here is CASRDSNTGELFF. The CDR3 DNA follows: TGTGCCAGCAGGGACTCGAACACCGGGGAGCTGTTTTTT.

This sequence joins TRBV7-8 and TRBJ2-5; TRBD2 is a possible D gene (6 bases). Trimming cost V 8 bases and J 5 bases, with 18 bases left between them. The germline V gene encodes CDR1 SGHVS and CDR2 FQNEAQ. The CDR3 extends over 14 amino acids. The CDR3 DNA reads TGTGCCAGCCGGCCCCGGGGAGGTGGGGAGACCCAGTACTTC. As protein: CASRPRGGGETQYF.

The V gene is TRBV11-3, the J gene TRBJ2-1; TRBD1 aligns across 9 bases. J gave up 5 bases and V 5 bases, and 7 bases lay outside the gene matches. Per the germline V gene, CDR1 is SGHNT and CDR2 is YENEEA. This CDR3 comprises 15 residues. The CDR3 region is CASSPGQGLHNEQFF. CDR3 coding DNA: TGTGCCAGCAGCCCGGGACAGGGACTACACAATGAGCAGTTCTTC.

The gene calls are TRBV5-8 and TRBJ2-3, with 7 bases identical to TRBD1. The germline gives CDR1 SGHTS, CDR2 YDEGEE. J was trimmed by 2 bases and V by 7 bases; bases with no gene match: 13. This CDR3 has 16 amino acids. DNA of the CDR3: TGTGCCAGCGTTCTGGGACAGATCGTCTCCACAGATACGCAGTATTTT. It specifies CASVLGQIVSTDTQYF.

V and J are TRBV10-3 and TRBJ1-5; no firm D call. V gave up 3 bases and J gave up 0 bases, with 9 bases separating them. Germline V gene data show CDR1 as ENHRY and CDR2 as SYGVKD. The CDR3 spans 15 residues. The CDR3 sequence is CAISDGRNSNQPQHF. The CDR3 nucleotides read TGTGCCATCAGTGATGGGAGAAATAGCAATCAGCCCCAGCATTTT.

This chain links TRBV27 with TRBJ2-3; perhaps TRBD1 as D (6 bases). Trimming removed 2 bases from V and 2 bases from J, with 11 bases in between. The CDR3 is 15 residues long. Germline V gene data show CDR1 as MNHEY and CDR2 as SMNVEV (reference sequence). CDR3 residues: CASSLKDRYTDTQYF. CDR3 bases: TGTGCCAGCAGTTTAAAGGACAGATACACAGATACGCAGTATTTT.

The V gene is TRBV19, the J gene TRBJ1-1, with a possible D match to TRBD1 (5 bases). This CDR3 is 14 amino acids long. V lost 6 bases and J lost 5, with 16 bases in between. CDR1 and CDR2 from the germline V gene are LNHDA and SQIVND (reference sequence). The CDR3, as DNA: TGTGCCAGTAGCCAGGGCCAGCCAGTGACTGAAGCTTTCTTT. Encoded protein: CASSQGQPVTEAFF.

Comment on this clone: In the same sample, other DNA sequences code for this CDR3. CDR3 sequence reads: CASSSGQVNSPLHF. The CDR3 DNA reads TGCGCCAGCAGCTCGGGACAAGTAAATTCACCCCTCCACTTT. The genes are TRBV5-1 and TRBJ1-6, with a weak D call TRBD1 (6 bases). The germline V and J ends were trimmed by 3 bases and 7 bases, with 11 bases remaining between them. This CDR3 comprises 14 residues. The germline V gene has CDR1 SGHRS and CDR2 YFSETQ. Combining the CDR3 with reference TRBV5-1 and TRBJ1-6 gives the whole variable domain KAGVTQTPRYLIKTRGQQVTLSCSPISGHRSVSWYQQTPGQGLQFLFEYFSETQRNKGNFPGRFSGRQFSNSRSEMNVSTLELGDSALYLCASSSGQVNSPLHFGNGTRLTVT.

V and J are TRBV5-3 and TRBJ1-1, with D unclear. TRBV5-3 is noted as an ORF with a role that remains uncertain. This CDR3 region has 15 residues. Trimming cost V 2 bases and J 4 bases, with 15 bases left between them. DNA of the CDR3: TGTGCCAGAAGCTTTGAGGGCCTGCTGGGCACTGAAGCTTTCTTT. It translates to CARSFEGLLGTEAFF.

This chain joins TRBV6-4 and TRBJ1-2; 8 nucleotides align to TRBD1. The length of the CDR3 is 19 residues. Germline CDR1 reads MRHNA; CDR2 reads SNTAGT. The J segment lost 3 bases and the V segment lost 6 bases, leaving 21 bases of the junction unmatched. CDR3 DNA: TGTGCCAGCAGCGAACGAGTCCCTCCCGGACAGGGAGAACACTATGGCTACACCTTC. This gives the protein CASSERVPPGQGEHYGYTF.

This clone was detected only once. This chain connects TRBV6-5 to TRBJ1-1, with D possibly matching TRBD1 (6 bases). Germline V lookup: CDR1 MNHEY, CDR2 SVGAGI. This CDR3 has 13 amino acids. Trimming pared 6 bases from V and 1 base from J, leaving 9 bases between. CDR3 sequence reads: CASSLQGNTEAFF. CDR3 DNA sequence: TGTGCCAGCAGCTTACAGGGGAACACTGAAGCTTTCTTT.

This chain connects TRBV7-3 to TRBJ2-4; maybe TRBD1 (5 bases). V lost 5 bases to trimming and J lost 2 bases, with 13 bases between them. CDR3 length equals 15 residues. Germline V gene lookup returns CDR1 SGHTA and CDR2 FQGTGA. The CDR3 DNA follows: TGTGCCAGCAGCCCAGGGTATGATACCAAAAACATTCAGTACTTC. Protein: CASSPGYDTKNIQYF. The whole variable domain, remainder taken from reference TRBV7-3 and TRBJ2-4, is GAGVSQTPSNKVTEKGKYVELRCDPISGHTALYWYRQSLGQGPEFLIYFQGTGAADDSGLPNDRFFAVRPEGSVSTLKIQRTERGDSAVYLCASSPGYDTKNIQYFGAGTRLSVL.

The table lists this clone with a few counts. The chain joins TRBV24-1 to TRBJ1-5; possible D gene TRBD1, 5 bases. Trimming pared 7 bases from V and 7 bases from J, leaving 10 bases between. This CDR3 comprises 12 residues. From germline, CDR1 is KGHDR and CDR2 SFDVKD. The CDR3 bases are TGTGCCACCAGCGTGGGGGGACAGCCCCAGCATTTT. Its translation is CATSVGGQPQHF.

The CDR3 region is CASSLGLITYNEQFF. The CDR3 nucleotides are TGTGCCAGCAGTTTGGGACTTATTACCTACAATGAGCAGTTCTTC. The V gene is TRBV7-2, the J gene TRBJ2-1; weak D call: TRBD2 (6 bases). This CDR3 has 15 residues. CDR1 and CDR2 from the germline V gene are SGHTA and FQGNSA. V was clipped by 6 bases and J by 2 bases, with 14 bases between them.

The chain couples TRBV7-9 to TRBJ2-3, with 8 bases aligning to TRBD1. V shed 4 bases, J shed 2 bases, and the junction held 5 bases outside the gene matches. Germline CDR1 is SEHNR and CDR2 is FQNEAQ (reference sequence). The length of the CDR3 is 15 residues. The CDR3 nucleotides read TGTGCCAGCAGCTCAAGGACAGGGACCACAGATACGCAGTATTTT. It encodes CASSSRTGTTDTQYF.

The genes are TRBV24-1 and TRBJ2-7; TRBD2 aligns across 8 bases. The CDR3 loop spans 15 amino acids. The trim removed 3 bases at V and 0 bases at J, leaving 3 bases unmatched. Germline lookup yields CDR1 KGHDR and CDR2 SFDVKD. The CDR3 spells CATSDRGGSSYEQYF. The CDR3 nucleotides are TGTGCCACCAGTGATCGCGGGGGGAGCTCCTACGAGCAGTACTTC.

This clone was observed a single time. This chain links TRBV2 with TRBJ1-1; D perhaps matches TRBD1 (6 bases). Germline loops: CDR1 SNHLY, CDR2 FYNNEI. The CDR3 is made up of 13 amino acids. Trimming shortened V by 5 bases and J by 1 base, and 8 bases separated the two germline ends. The CDR3 DNA reads TGTGCCAGCAGTTCACAGGGGAACACTGAAGCTTTCTTT. This codes for CASSSQGNTEAFF.

The rearrangement uses TRBV6-5 and TRBJ1-6; D unresolved. This CDR3 contains 16 residues. V lost 4 bases and J 5 bases, leaving 15 bases between the germline ends. Looked up from germline, CDR1 is MNHEY and CDR2 is SVGAGI. DNA for the CDR3: TGTGCCAGCAGTTCCATACGGGTAGAGGATAATTCACCCCTCCACTTT. Encoded protein: CASSSIRVEDNSPLHF.

This chain uses TRBV27 with TRBJ2-5; tentatively, D is TRBD2 (7 bases). This CDR3 region has 14 residues. Germline lookup yields CDR1 MNHEY and CDR2 SMNVEV (reference sequence). Trimming shortened V by 2 bases and J by 5 bases, and 12 bases separated the two germline ends. The CDR3, as DNA: TGTGCCAGCAGTTTAAGGGGGGGCGGGGAGACCCAGTACTTC. Its translation is CASSLRGGGETQYF.

The V gene is TRBV4-2, the J gene TRBJ1-1; D gene uncertain. Germline CDR1 LGHNA, CDR2 YNFKEQ. The CDR3 loop spans 16 amino acids. With 1 base removed from V and 0 bases from J, the gap between germline ends came to 12 bases. Written as DNA, the CDR3 is TGTGCCAGCAGCCAAGCTTGGAGCCTCATGAACACTGAAGCTTTCTTT. It is translated as CASSQAWSLMNTEAFF.

The gene calls are TRBV30 and TRBJ1-2; possible D gene TRBD1, 6 bases. Germline assignment: CDR1 GTSNPN and CDR2 SVGIG (reference sequence). The V gene lost 0 bases and the J gene lost 5 bases, with 16 bases spanning the gap. The CDR3 has 15 residues. In DNA, the CDR3 is TGTGCCTGGAGTGTACTAACAGGGATAGGGTATGGCTACACCTTC. This codes for CAWSVLTGIGYGYTF.

The sample holds one count of this clone. The V call is TRBV3-1 (or the pseudogene TRBV3-2), the J call TRBJ1-3; D is perhaps TRBD1 (6 bases). V shed 3 bases and J shed 0 bases, with 18 bases lying between them. The CDR3 extends over 18 amino acids. Germline CDR1 LGHDT, CDR2 YNNKEL (reference sequence). The CDR3 nucleotides are TGTGCCAGCAGCCACTCCCACAGGACAGCTAGCTCTGGAAACACCATATATTTT. Its protein product is CASSHSHRTASSGNTIYF.

The chain has TRBV24-1 and TRBJ2-7; D is possibly TRBD1 (5 bases). V was trimmed by 5 bases and J by 0 bases, leaving 13 bases between them. The CDR3 contains 15 residues. CDR1 and CDR2 from the germline V gene are KGHDR and SFDVKD. The CDR3 loop reads CATSGGADNSYEQYF. DNA of the CDR3: TGTGCCACCAGTGGGGGCGCGGACAACTCCTACGAGCAGTACTTC.

The V gene is TRBV10-3, the J gene TRBJ2-7, with TRBD1 as a possible D gene (6 bases). Germline CDR1 ENHRY, CDR2 SYGVKD. The V and J ends lost 4 bases and 5 bases respectively, with 12 bases between them. The CDR3 consists of 13 residues. CDR3 nucleotides: TGTGCCATCAGTGTCAGGGGCAGGGACGAGCAGTACTTC. Translating gives CAISVRGRDEQYF.

The chain couples TRBV3-1 (or the pseudogene TRBV3-2) to TRBJ1-1; 10 bases are a match to TRBD1. Trimming cost V 0 bases and J 1 base; bases outside gene matches: 11. Germline V gene lookup returns CDR1 LGHDT and CDR2 YNNKEL (reference sequence). The CDR3 covers 19 residues. The CDR3: CASSQEVGDRGQSNTEAFF. DNA for the CDR3: TGTGCCAGCAGCCAAGAAGTGGGGGACAGGGGCCAGTCGAACACTGAAGCTTTCTTT.

The V and J genes are TRBV12-5 and TRBJ1-2, with 9 bases matching TRBD1. Germline V gene sequence: CDR1 LGHNT, CDR2 FRNRAP. The CDR3 contains 14 residues. Germline trimming cut 5 bases from V and 8 bases from J; bases unmatched to any gene: 9. The CDR3 nucleotides read TGTGCTAGTGGTAAAGGACAGGGGACGGAGGGCTACACCTTC. It encodes CASGKGQGTEGYTF.

The table lists this clone with a few counts. The rearrangement uses TRBV7-3 and TRBJ1-6; the match to TRBD1 covers 7 bases. This CDR3 is built from 15 residues. V trimming: 5 bases; J trimming: 6 bases; junction bases outside the gene matches: 7. CDR1 SGHTA and CDR2 FQGTGA come from the germline V gene. CDR3 sequence (DNA): TGTGCCAGCAGCCCAAAAGGGGGCGGTAATTCACCCCTCCACTTT. This translates into CASSPKGGGNSPLHF.

The CDR3 region is CASSLIPRTGGLDSPLHF. CDR3 in DNA: TGCGCCAGCAGCTTGATCCCTCGGACAGGGGGCTTGGATTCACCCCTCCACTTT. The chain couples TRBV5-1 to TRBJ1-6; 11 nucleotides align to TRBD1. Germline CDR1 is SGHRS and CDR2 is YFSETQ. The ends lost 1 base at V and 8 bases at J; junction bases unmatched: 11. The CDR3 consists of 18 residues.

The chain couples TRBV23-1 to TRBJ1-1; maybe TRBD1 (6 bases). TRBV23-1 falls under the ORF class, with uncertain function. The CDR3 has 14 amino acids. The V gene lost 10 bases and the J gene lost 1 base, with 16 bases spanning the gap. The DNA of the CDR3 is TGCGCCACACAGGGCCGGTGTGGGAACACTGAAGCTTTCTTT. It translates to CATQGRCGNTEAFF.

Here the CDR3 DNA reads TGTGCCAGTAGTTCGAATCGGGACAGGGGACTCAATCAGCCCCAGCATTTT. Translation gives CASSSNRDRGLNQPQHF. The chain links TRBV19 to TRBJ1-5, with 10 bases fitting TRBD1. Trimming took 5 bases from V and 3 from J; bases not matched to a gene: 10. Germline CDR1 reads LNHDA; CDR2 reads SQIVND (reference sequence). The CDR3 totals 17 residues. The variable domain in full, with the rest retrieved from reference TRBV19 and TRBJ1-5, is DGGITQSPKYLFRKEGQNVTLSCEQNLNHDAMYWYRQDPGQGLRLIYYSQIVNDFQKGDIAEGYSVSREKKESFPLTVTSAQKNPTAFYLCASSSNRDRGLNQPQHFGDGTRLSIL.